Following are 29 T cell receptor beta chains from one sample sequenced in a study of blood T cell repertoires in COVID-19. The table came from immunoSEQ multiplex PCR; TCRdb's copy has only in-frame clones and leaves some out. The repertoire includes around 40,000 clones, 80% of them detected once, and around 40% sits in the top ten. Sample: peripheral blood. Every receptor here comes from an elderly man with active or convalescent COVID-19.

This clone was detected only a few times. This chain links TRBV28 with TRBJ2-7; D call uncertain. Germline assignment: CDR1 MDHEN and CDR2 SYDVKM. Trimming removed 7 bases at V and 0 bases at J, with 13 bases between. There are 14 residues in the CDR3. Here the CDR3 reads CASMSPTSSYEQYF. CDR3 nucleotide sequence: TGTGCCAGCATGAGCCCCACGAGCTCCTACGAGCAGTACTTC.

CDR3 sequence (DNA): TGTGCCAGCAGTTTAATCCGACTAGCGGGAGGGCATGAGCAGTTCTTC. It translates to CASSLIRLAGGHEQFF. The V and J genes are TRBV28 and TRBJ2-1; 14 positions agree with TRBD2. V dropped 2 bases and J dropped 8; count of bases not matched to a gene: 5. This CDR3 comprises 16 residues. Germline CDR1 reads MDHEN; CDR2 reads SYDVKM.

V gene TRBV6-1 combines with J gene TRBJ2-1, with a weak D call TRBD1 (5 bases). V lost 2 bases, J lost 4 bases, and 9 bases lay in between. The V gene's germline CDR1 is MNHNS and CDR2 SASEGT. The CDR3 is 14 amino acids. The CDR3 bases are TGTGCCAGCAGTGAAAATGGGGCTTACAATGAGCAGTTCTTC. Amino acids: CASSENGAYNEQFF.

The rearrangement uses TRBV30 and TRBJ2-1; 7 bases match TRBD1. The J segment lost 5 bases and the V segment lost 3 bases, leaving 4 bases of the junction unmatched. Germline CDR1 and CDR2: GTSNPN and SVGIG (reference sequence). This CDR3 has 13 residues. The CDR3 loop is CAWSLTGNNEQFF. The CDR3 nucleotides read TGTGCCTGGAGCCTGACAGGGAACAATGAGCAGTTCTTC.

The CDR3 region is CASSGQGYNSPLHF. CDR3 coding DNA: TGTGCCAGCAGTGGACAGGGCTATAATTCACCCCTCCACTTT. V gene TRBV6-2 or TRBV6-3 combines with J gene TRBJ1-6, with TRBD1 identical over 8 bases. The CDR3 totals 14 residues. V lost 5 bases and J lost 3; bases outside the gene matches: 0. CDR1 is MNHEY, CDR2 SVGEGT, per germline.

This rearrangement joins TRBV7-2 to TRBJ1-5, with D possibly TRBD1 on 6 matching bases. The CDR3 spans 15 residues. V shed 5 bases and J shed 4 bases, with 15 bases lying between them. Germline CDR1 is SGHTA and CDR2 is FQGNSA. CDR3 amino acids: CASSIGQIGNQPQHF. In DNA, the CDR3 is TGTGCCAGCAGCATCGGACAGATTGGAAATCAGCCCCAGCATTTT.

This chain joins TRBV28 and TRBJ1-2; D is uncertain. This CDR3 is built from 12 residues. Germline V gene lookup returns CDR1 MDHEN and CDR2 SYDVKM. V lost 2 bases and J 4 bases, leaving 5 bases between the germline ends. The CDR3 loop is CASSLSPYGYTF. Written as DNA, the CDR3 is TGTGCCAGCAGTTTAAGCCCCTATGGCTACACCTTC.

The rearrangement uses TRBV29-1 and TRBJ2-1; 10 positions match TRBD1. V shed 0 bases, J shed 4 bases, and the junction held 6 bases outside the gene matches. Germline CDR1 is SQVTM and CDR2 is ANQGSEA. The length of the CDR3 is 16 residues. The CDR3 DNA follows: TGCAGCGTTGAAGATCTAGGGACAGGGGTTTACAATGAGCAGTTCTTC. This gives the protein CSVEDLGTGVYNEQFF.

V usage is TRBV5-5 and J usage is TRBJ1-2; 9 nucleotides line up with TRBD1. CDR1 is SGHKS, CDR2 YYEKEE, per germline (reference sequence). This CDR3 is built from 16 residues. After removal of 3 bases from V and 4 bases from J, the junction contained 10 bases not matched to a gene. The chain's CDR3 is CASSWMTGGSSYGYTF. CDR3 in DNA: TGTGCCAGCAGCTGGATGACAGGGGGTTCCAGCTATGGCTACACCTTC.

On this clone: Other DNA sequences in the same sample also yield this CDR3. V usage is TRBV7-9 and J usage is TRBJ1-1; weak D call: TRBD1 (5 bases). Germline CDR1 and CDR2: SEHNR and FQNEAQ (reference sequence). The CDR3 is made up of 14 amino acids. V gave up 5 bases and J gave up 4 bases, with 14 bases separating them. The CDR3 bases are TGTGCCAGCAGCCCCCGTGGGGGGGGCACTGAAGCTTTCTTT. It specifies CASSPRGGGTEAFF.

This chain joins TRBV9 and TRBJ1-4, with D possibly being TRBD1 (6 bases). The germline V gene encodes CDR1 SGDLS and CDR2 YYNGEE. The CDR3 runs to 14 residues. V gave up 4 bases and J gave up 6 bases, with 13 bases separating them. In nucleotides, the CDR3 is TGTGCCAGCAGCCCACAGGGTCCCCATGAAAAACTGTTTTTT. Its protein product is CASSPQGPHEKLFF.

This sequence joins TRBV27 and TRBJ2-1; 10 nucleotides align to TRBD1. V lost 2 bases to trimming and J lost 8 bases; unmatched junction nucleotides: 15. The CDR3 spans 18 residues. CDR1 is MNHEY, CDR2 SMNVEV, per germline (reference sequence). The chain's CDR3 is CASSLMAGRQGAFDEQFF. The CDR3 nucleotides read TGTGCCAGCAGTTTAATGGCGGGCAGACAGGGGGCCTTTGATGAGCAGTTCTTC.

The J gene is TRBJ1-1, the V gene TRBV28, with D hard to call. Per germline, CDR1 MDHEN and CDR2 SYDVKM. The CDR3 consists of 12 residues. Trimming shortened V by 2 bases and J by 3 bases, and 4 bases separated the two germline ends. In DNA form, the CDR3 reads TGTGCCAGCAGTTTAGAGCACACTGAAGCTTTCTTT. The encoded protein is CASSLEHTEAFF.

This chain links TRBV7-6 with TRBJ1-4, with 8 bases fitting TRBD1. CDR1 and CDR2 (germline): SGHVS, FNYEAQ. V lost 6 bases and J lost 5; bases outside the gene matches: 11. The CDR3 is made up of 16 amino acids. The DNA of the CDR3 is TGTGCCAGCAGTCGCACTTACCAGGGGGCCAATGAAAAACTGTTTTTT. Its protein product is CASSRTYQGANEKLFF. Full variable domain (missing parts from reference TRBV7-6 and TRBJ1-4): GAGVSQSPRYKVTKRGQDVALRCDPISGHVSLYWYRQALGQGPEFLTYFNYEAQQDKSGLPNDRFSAERPEGSISTLTIQRTEQRDSAMYRCASSRTYQGANEKLFFGSGTQLSVL.

On this clone: Other DNA sequences in the same sample also yield this CDR3. This chain joins TRBV18 and TRBJ1-4; 9 positions match TRBD1. Trimming removed 3 bases from V and 8 bases from J; junction bases left unmatched: 4. The length of the CDR3 is 14 residues. Looked up from germline, CDR1 is KGHSH and CDR2 is LQKENI. DNA for the CDR3: TGTGCCAGCTCACCGGGACAGGGTGACGAAAAACTGTTTTTT. Amino acids: CASSPGQGDEKLFF.

The V and J genes are TRBV29-1 and TRBJ1-1; the D gene is possibly TRBD1 (5 bases). V was cut by 7 bases and J by 0 bases, with 9 bases left in between. The CDR3 extends over 12 amino acids. Germline V gene data show CDR1 as SQVTM and CDR2 as ANQGSEA. The CDR3 region is CSGGLLNTEAFF. CDR3 bases: TGCAGCGGGGGACTGCTGAACACTGAAGCTTTCTTT.

The chain recombines TRBV6-5 with TRBJ2-3; perhaps TRBD1 as D (6 bases). Germline V CDR1 and CDR2: MNHEY, SVGAGI. The CDR3 covers 14 residues. Trimming stripped 6 bases from V and 2 bases from J, with 12 bases between. The DNA of the CDR3 is TGTGCCAGCAGCCCAGGGACATTCACAGATACGCAGTATTTT. As protein: CASSPGTFTDTQYF.

CDR3 bases: TGTGCCAGCAGCGGGGGACAGGGGTCCGAGCAGTACTTC. This gives the protein CASSGGQGSEQYF. V gene TRBV11-3 combines with J gene TRBJ2-7; 10 bases are a match to TRBD1. With V trimmed by 5 bases and J by 6 bases, 4 bases remained unmatched. Germline loops: CDR1 SGHNT, CDR2 YENEEA. The CDR3 is made up of 13 amino acids.

This clone was recorded once. The genes are TRBV5-6 and TRBJ2-1; 8 positions agree with TRBD2. The V gene's germline CDR1 is SGHDT and CDR2 YYEEEE. The CDR3 extends over 14 amino acids. The V gene end was trimmed by 4 bases and the J gene end by 8 bases; junction bases not matched to a gene: 8. The CDR3 is CASSRAGALDEQFF. The CDR3 coding sequence is TGTGCCAGCAGCCGAGCGGGAGCCCTCGATGAGCAGTTCTTC.

This chain joins TRBV12-2 and TRBJ2-3; TRBD2 is the table's D call, not checked against the DNA. TRBV12-2 is recorded as a pseudogene. This CDR3 is built from 16 residues. The CDR3 is CASRLADGTNTDTQYF. The DNA for the CDR3 is TGTGCAAGTCGCCTAGCGGACGGGACTAACACAGATACGCAGTATTTT.

The genes are TRBV4-2 and TRBJ1-1; 8 bases align to TRBD1. V was pared by 4 bases and J by 1 base, with 5 bases of the junction left unmatched. The germline gives CDR1 LGHNA, CDR2 YNFKEQ. This CDR3 is built from 15 residues. The CDR3 region has the DNA TGTGCCAGCAGCCGGCAGGGGGCAGGGAACACTGAAGCTTTCTTT. Translating gives CASSRQGAGNTEAFF.

Concerning this clone: Germline is not matched at one junction end, which may reflect a read error. The rearrangement uses TRBV7-7 and TRBJ2-5, with 10 positions matching TRBD2. Germline V gene sequence: CDR1 SSHAT, CDR2 FNYEAQ (reference sequence). This CDR3 is 15 amino acids long. As DNA, the CDR3 is TGTGCTAGCAGCTCTAGCGGGGGTTACCAAGAGACCCAGTACTTC. This encodes CASSSSGGYQETQYF.

The V gene is TRBV7-3, the J gene TRBJ1-6; perhaps TRBD1 as D (5 bases). The germline V gene encodes CDR1 SGHTA and CDR2 FQGTGA. The CDR3 length is 13 residues. V was cut by 6 bases and J by 7 bases, with 10 bases left in between. The CDR3 region is CASREQANSPLHF. The CDR3 DNA reads TGTGCCAGCAGGGAACAGGCAAATTCACCCCTCCACTTT.

This rearrangement joins TRBV5-5 to TRBJ1-1; D perhaps matches TRBD1 (6 bases). This CDR3 is 15 amino acids long. Germline CDR1 is SGHKS and CDR2 is YYEKEE (reference sequence). Between the trimmed V and J ends, which lost 4 bases and 1 base, there was a span of 14 bases. Written as DNA, the CDR3 is TGTGCCAGCAGCCACCCGGGGACAAGGAACACTGAAGCTTTCTTT. Its protein is CASSHPGTRNTEAFF.

This chain connects TRBV10-3 to TRBJ2-1; D is unresolved. The CDR3 runs 13 residues. V was pared by 2 bases and J by 3 bases, with 5 bases between. Germline values: CDR1 ENHRY, CDR2 SYGVKD. The CDR3 sequence is CAISEEIYNEQFF. CDR3 sequence (DNA): TGTGCCATCAGTGAGGAGATCTACAATGAGCAGTTCTTC.

A single count supports this clone. The CDR3 coding sequence is TGTGCCATCAGCGTCCGGGGTGACACTGAAGCTTTCTTT. Its translation: CAISVRGDTEAFF. The chain joins TRBV10-3 to TRBJ1-1; D ambiguous. V lost 6 bases and J 3 bases, leaving 11 bases between the germline ends. From germline, CDR1 is ENHRY and CDR2 SYGVKD. The CDR3 length is 13 residues.

This sequence joins TRBV3-1 (or the pseudogene TRBV3-2) and TRBJ2-2; no reliable D call. This CDR3 is built from 13 residues. Germline CDR1 LGHDT, CDR2 YNNKEL (reference sequence). Trimming took 1 base from V and 4 from J, leaving 4 bases between them. CDR3 region: CASSQASTGELFF. The CDR3 DNA reads as TGTGCCAGCAGCCAAGCCAGCACCGGGGAGCTGTTTTTT.

The chain employs TRBV24-1 and TRBJ2-3; no definite D call. The CDR3 extends over 13 amino acids. CDR1 is KGHDR, CDR2 SFDVKD, per germline. The ends were cut back, 7 bases at V and 4 bases at J, with 11 bases in the middle. CDR3 sequence (DNA): TGTGCCACCAGGGGCTCGTTCTCAGATACGCAGTATTTT. This encodes CATRGSFSDTQYF.

J is TRBJ1-5 and V is TRBV2; 11 nucleotides align to TRBD1. The CDR3 has 14 amino acids. CDR1 is SNHLY, CDR2 FYNNEI, per germline. V was clipped by 6 bases and J by 4 bases; unmatched bases: 2. CDR3 loop: CASRGTGGNQPQHF. The DNA for the CDR3 is TGTGCCAGCAGGGGGACAGGGGGGAATCAGCCCCAGCATTTT.